The 23 T cell receptor beta chains given below trace back to one sample, sequenced in a study of shared clonotypes between healthy human individuals. Sequenced by immunoSEQ multiplex PCR; TCRdb stores in-frame clones only, minus some. The table shows around 1.4 million clones, with 98% occurring only once. The sample comprised naive CD4+ T cells sorted from blood. Subset described: CD45RA+ positively selected. These receptors all stem from a man under 40 in good health.

A note on this clone: Distinct nucleotide sequences in the sample also encode this CDR3. DNA of the CDR3: TGTGCCAGCAGTCACCAAGAGACCCAGTACTTC. Its translation is CASSHQETQYF. This chain connects TRBV27 to TRBJ2-5; D not resolved. This CDR3 is built from 11 residues. CDR1 is MNHEY and CDR2 is SMNVEV in the germline V gene (reference sequence). Trimming cost V 5 bases and J 0 bases, with 1 base left between them.

This chain connects TRBV5-4 to TRBJ2-1; 8 nucleotides match TRBD2. The CDR3 covers 15 residues. From germline, CDR1 is SGHNT and CDR2 YYREEE (reference sequence). Unmatched junction bases numbered 4, after V lost 0 bases and J lost 5 bases. CDR3 protein: CASSLVHGGDNEQFF. As DNA, the CDR3 is TGTGCCAGCAGCTTGGTTCACGGGGGGGACAATGAGCAGTTCTTC.

The rearrangement links TRBV19 to TRBJ1-4; weak D call: TRBD1 (5 bases). The CDR3 is 17 amino acids. V lost 9 bases and J lost 3, with 23 bases in between. Germline CDR1 reads LNHDA; CDR2 reads SQIVND (reference sequence). The CDR3 loop reads CASRGGPSAAANEKLFF. The CDR3 DNA is TGTGCCAGCCGGGGGGGACCCTCTGCTGCGGCTAATGAAAAACTGTTTTTT. The full variable domain, its missing parts supplied by reference TRBV19 and TRBJ1-4, is DGGITQSPKYLFRKEGQNVTLSCEQNLNHDAMYWYRQDPGQGLRLIYYSQIVNDFQKGDIAEGYSVSREKKESFPLTVTSAQKNPTAFYLCASRGGPSAAANEKLFFGSGTQLSVL.

The genes are TRBV28 and TRBJ1-1, with D maybe TRBD1 (6 bases). Germline lookup yields CDR1 MDHEN and CDR2 SYDVKM. CDR3 length: 14 amino acids. V gave up 4 bases and J gave up 0 bases, with 9 bases separating them. The CDR3 nucleotides are TGTGCCAGCAGTTGGAGACAGGTGAACACTGAAGCTTTCTTT. This encodes CASSWRQVNTEAFF.

The CDR3 bases are TGTGCCAGCAGCTCAGAGGGTCTACTAGCGGGAGTATACAATGAGCAGTTCTTC. Its protein is CASSSEGLLAGVYNEQFF. The chain couples TRBV13 to TRBJ2-1; TRBD2 matches 11 bases. After removal of 4 bases from V and 4 bases from J, the junction contained 12 bases not matched to a gene. CDR3 length: 18 amino acids. CDR1 is PRHDT and CDR2 is FYEKMQ in the germline V gene (reference sequence). Drawing the rest from reference TRBV13 and TRBJ2-1, the complete variable domain is AAGVIQSPRHLIKEKRETATLKCYPIPRHDTVYWYQQGPGQDPQFLISFYEKMQSDKGSIPDRFSAQQFSDYHSELNMSSLELGDSALYFCASSSEGLLAGVYNEQFFGPGTRLTVL.

V is TRBV7-8 and J is TRBJ2-2; no definite D call. The CDR3 consists of 17 residues. The germline V gene has CDR1 SGHVS and CDR2 FQNEAQ. Deletions cut 0 bases from V and 0 bases from J, with 11 bases between. The CDR3 bases are TGTGCCAGCAGCTTAGCGTCAAGTATCGCGAACACCGGGGAGCTGTTTTTT. Translating it yields CASSLASSIANTGELFF.

This chain links TRBV28 with TRBJ1-2, with a weak D call TRBD1 (6 bases). Germline CDR1 and CDR2: MDHEN and SYDVKM. The CDR3 sequence is 14 residues long. Trimming took off 4 bases at V and 4 bases at J, with 13 bases between the two ends. The CDR3 is CASSSVQGFYGYTF. The CDR3 nucleotides read TGTGCCAGCAGTTCTGTACAGGGATTCTATGGCTACACCTTC.

J is TRBJ1-5 and V is TRBV6-1; D ambiguous. The V end was cut by 6 bases, the J end by 0 bases, with 6 bases between. CDR3 length equals 13 residues. Germline-derived CDR1 and CDR2 are MNHNS and SASEGT. In DNA, the CDR3 is TGTGCCAGCAGGCTCGATAGCAATCAGCCCCAGCATTTT. Translation gives CASRLDSNQPQHF.

The CDR3 region is CASSLTMGQGEQYF. The CDR3 DNA is TGTGCCAGCAGCTTAACCATGGGACAGGGGGAGCAGTACTTC. The V and J genes are TRBV11-2 and TRBJ2-7; 10 positions match TRBD1. Germline CDR1 SGHAT, CDR2 FQNNGV. Losses at the gene ends were 2 bases for V and 7 bases for J; bases not matched to a gene: 5. CDR3 length equals 14 residues.

V and J are TRBV9 and TRBJ2-7; tentative D call: TRBD1 (5 bases). Trimming shortened V by 3 bases and J by 2 bases, and 9 bases separated the two germline ends. Per the germline V gene, CDR1 is SGDLS and CDR2 is YYNGEE. The length of the CDR3 is 13 residues. The CDR3 sequence: CASSGKGPYEQYF. The CDR3 DNA sequence: TGTGCCAGCAGCGGGAAGGGGCCCTACGAGCAGTACTTC.

This sequence joins TRBV7-9 and TRBJ1-4; TRBD1 matches at 8 bases. Germline CDR1 SEHNR, CDR2 FQNEAQ (reference sequence). The CDR3 is 14 amino acids. V lost 5 bases, J lost 7 bases, and 6 bases stayed unmatched. CDR3: CASSVDRGSEKLFF. The CDR3 DNA reads TGTGCCAGCAGCGTCGACAGGGGAAGTGAAAAACTGTTTTTT. The full variable domain, in which reference TRBV7-9 and TRBJ1-4 provide the parts outside the CDR3, is DTGVSQNPRHKITKRGQNVTFRCDPISEHNRLYWYRQTLGQGPEFLTYFQNEAQLEKSRLLSDRFSAERPKGSFSTLEIQRTEQGDSAMYLCASSVDRGSEKLFFGSGTQLSVL.

The V call is TRBV28, the J call TRBJ2-6; TRBD1 aligns across 7 bases. This CDR3 has 15 amino acids. V lost 6 bases to trimming and J lost 1 base; unmatched junction nucleotides: 3. Per germline, CDR1 MDHEN and CDR2 SYDVKM. CDR3 sequence: CASSQTGSGANVLTF. Here the CDR3 DNA reads TGTGCCAGCAGCCAGACAGGGTCTGGGGCCAACGTCCTGACTTTC.

This clone appeared once. The V call is TRBV2, the J call TRBJ1-1; no clear D. Per the germline V gene, CDR1 is SNHLY and CDR2 is FYNNEI. This CDR3 is built from 13 residues. The ends were cut back, 7 bases at V and 3 bases at J, with 12 bases in the middle. CDR3 nucleotide sequence: TGTGCCAGCACCGGGGAGGCGGACACTGAAGCTTTCTTT. Translated, it gives CASTGEADTEAFF. Using reference TRBV2 and TRBJ1-1 for the parts outside the CDR3, the full variable domain is EPEVTQTPSHQVTQMGQEVILRCVPISNHLYFYWYRQILGQKVEFLVSFYNNEISEKSEIFDDQFSVERPDGSNFTLKIRSTKLEDSAMYFCASTGEADTEAFFGQGTRLTVV.

The CDR3 coding sequence is TGTGCCAGCAGCTTGGACCAAGTGACAGGGATCAATGAGACCCAGTACTTC. This encodes CASSLDQVTGINETQYF. The chain has TRBV5-7 and TRBJ2-5, with 7 bases that match TRBD1. TRBV5-7 counts as an open reading frame of uncertain function. The CDR3 length is 17 residues. The ends lost 0 bases at V and 5 bases at J; junction bases unmatched: 13.

This chain links TRBV13 with TRBJ1-3; D might be TRBD1 (6 bases). Trimming took off 5 bases at V and 4 bases at J, with 15 bases between the two ends. The CDR3 has 15 amino acids. Germline CDR1 reads PRHDT; CDR2 reads FYEKMQ (reference sequence). The CDR3 here is CASSLPTGKGNTIYF. In DNA form, the CDR3 reads TGTGCCAGCAGCCTCCCAACAGGGAAAGGAAACACCATATATTTT.

The rearrangement uses TRBV7-2 and TRBJ2-7; TRBD1 agrees at 8 bases. Germline loops: CDR1 SGHTA, CDR2 FQGNSA. The CDR3 runs to 14 residues. V shed 1 base and J 3 bases; nucleotides not matched to a gene: 2. CDR3 amino acids: CASSLDTGGYEQYF. In DNA form, the CDR3 reads TGTGCCAGCAGCTTAGACACAGGGGGCTACGAGCAGTACTTC.

The rearrangement uses TRBV28 and TRBJ2-7; 10 positions agree with TRBD1. The CDR3 runs 14 residues. The germline V gene has CDR1 MDHEN and CDR2 SYDVKM. V lost 4 bases to trimming and J lost 7 bases; unmatched junction nucleotides: 7. As DNA, the CDR3 is TGTGCCAGCAGTTCTCTGGGACAGGGGAGGGAGCAGTACTTC. Translated: CASSSLGQGREQYF.

The J gene is TRBJ2-7, the V gene TRBV5-4; D is uncertain. This CDR3 has 13 amino acids. Trimming stripped 1 base from V and 7 bases from J, with 12 bases between. From germline, CDR1 is SGHNT and CDR2 YYREEE (reference sequence). This chain's CDR3 is CASSLRAVGEQYF. The CDR3, as DNA: TGTGCCAGCAGCTTGAGGGCCGTGGGGGAGCAGTACTTC.

The V call is TRBV7-9, the J call TRBJ2-7; 7 nucleotides agree with TRBD2. In germline, CDR1 is SEHNR, CDR2 FQNEAQ (reference sequence). The CDR3 consists of 15 residues. Trimming took 0 bases from V and 6 from J; bases not matched to a gene: 8. As DNA, the CDR3 is TGTGCCAGCAGCTTAGCCGGAGGACTAGTCACCGAGCAGTACTTC. Its protein product is CASSLAGGLVTEQYF.

V is TRBV19 and J is TRBJ2-7; 7 bases agree with TRBD1. This CDR3 comprises 16 residues. J gave up 0 bases and V 7 bases, and 12 bases lay outside the gene matches. CDR1 and CDR2 from the germline V gene are LNHDA and SQIVND (reference sequence). The CDR3 DNA sequence: TGTGCCAGTACCCCTCGCCTCCGACAGGGCTCCTACGAGCAGTACTTC. Its protein product is CASTPRLRQGSYEQYF.

To note about this clone: Other DNA sequences within the sample encode an identical CDR3. The rearrangement joins TRBV9 to TRBJ1-1; unclear D gene. Germline CDR1 and CDR2: SGDLS and YYNGEE. The CDR3 is 13 amino acids. The V and J ends lost 0 bases and 3 bases respectively, with 6 bases between them. The CDR3 spells CASSVGVDTEAFF. The CDR3 nucleotides are TGTGCCAGCAGCGTAGGGGTAGACACTGAAGCTTTCTTT. Full variable domain (missing parts from reference TRBV9 and TRBJ1-1): DSGVTQTPKHLITATGQRVTLRCSPRSGDLSVYWYQQSLDQGLQFLIQYYNGEERAKGNILERFSAQQFPDLHSELNLSSLELGDSALYFCASSVGVDTEAFFGQGTRLTVV.

The chain recombines TRBV28 with TRBJ1-2; 7 bases align to TRBD1. CDR3 length equals 16 residues. The ends lost 2 bases at V and 0 bases at J; junction bases unmatched: 6. Germline V CDR1 and CDR2: MDHEN, SYDVKM. The CDR3 region has the DNA TGTGCCAGCAGTTTAGCGAACAGGGGAGCTAACTATGGCTACACCTTC. Amino acids: CASSLANRGANYGYTF.

This chain connects TRBV6-1 to TRBJ2-7; 16 bases line up with TRBD2. Germline trimming cut 2 bases from V and 0 bases from J; bases unmatched to any gene: 13. The CDR3 sequence is 21 residues long. CDR1 and CDR2 from the germline V gene are MNHNS and SASEGT. CDR3 region: CASSERVRSGLAGGSSYEQYF. CDR3 DNA sequence: TGTGCCAGCAGTGAAAGGGTCCGTTCGGGACTAGCGGGAGGGAGCTCCTACGAGCAGTACTTC.